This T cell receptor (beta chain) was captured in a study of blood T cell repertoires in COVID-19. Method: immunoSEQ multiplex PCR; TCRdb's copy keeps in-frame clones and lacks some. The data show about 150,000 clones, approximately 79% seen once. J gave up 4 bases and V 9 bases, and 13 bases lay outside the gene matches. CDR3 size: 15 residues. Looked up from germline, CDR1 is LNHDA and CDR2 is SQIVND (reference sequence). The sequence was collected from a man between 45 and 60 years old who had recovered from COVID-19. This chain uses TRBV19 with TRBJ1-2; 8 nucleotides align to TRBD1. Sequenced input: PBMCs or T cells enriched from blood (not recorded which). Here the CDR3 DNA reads TGTGCCAGCAGACCTCGGGACAGGTTCTTCTATGGCTACACCTTC. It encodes CASRPRDRFFYGYTF.